Presented here are 24 T cell receptor beta chains from one specimen sequenced in a study of CD8 T cells in Susac syndrome. Reverse transcription of roughly 0.45 to 1 ug RNA used random hexamers. TCRdb used MiXCR to reprocess the immunoSEQ multiplex PCR reads, holding one entry per CDR3 protein. The repertoire has approximately 120,000 distinct CDR3 sequences, 90% to 95% of them found once; the top ten carry 0.07% to 0.09%. The specimen was CD4+ T cells from PBMCs. The receptors were sampled from a human donor in good health.

The gene calls are TRBV5-1 and TRBJ2-7, with D possibly TRBD2 on 5 matching bases. V was clipped by 4 bases and J by 0 bases, with 14 bases between them. This CDR3 is 15 amino acids long. CDR1 is SGHRS, CDR2 YFSETQ, per germline. The CDR3 bases are TGCGCCAGCAGCACCCAAGGTGGGAGCTCCTACGAGCAGTACTTC. Protein: CASSTQGGSSYEQYF.

The J gene is TRBJ1-2, the V gene TRBV5-1, with TRBD1 matching 7 bases. Looked up from germline, CDR1 is SGHRS and CDR2 is YFSETQ. CDR3 length equals 12 residues. Trimming removed 4 bases from V and 8 bases from J; junction bases left unmatched: 5. CDR3 DNA sequence: TGCGCCAGCAGCCCCGGGACAGAGGGCTACACCTTC. Protein product: CASSPGTEGYTF.

V is TRBV3-1 and J is TRBJ1-2, with TRBD1 as a possible D gene (6 bases). CDR3 length equals 13 residues. V lost 4 bases and J 6 bases, leaving 12 bases between the germline ends. Germline values: CDR1 LGHDT, CDR2 YNNKEL (reference sequence). CDR3 region: CASSLRGDDGYTF. CDR3 sequence (DNA): TGTGCCAGCAGCCTGAGGGGGGACGATGGCTACACCTTC.

The V call is TRBV20-1, the J call TRBJ1-5; D uncertain. Trimming removed 4 bases at V and 11 bases at J, with 27 bases between. Per the germline V gene, CDR1 is DFQATT and CDR2 is SNEGSKA (reference sequence). This CDR3 contains 16 residues. CDR3 amino acids: CSAIPLGAADPLAQHF. As DNA, the CDR3 is TGCAGTGCTATACCCTTGGGAGCAGCCGACCCTCTAGCCCAGCATTTT.

This clonotype was counted once. This sequence joins TRBV20-1 and TRBJ2-7; TRBD2 matches at 8 bases. The CDR3 totals 16 residues. Germline V gene data show CDR1 as DFQATT and CDR2 as SNEGSKA (reference sequence). The ends lost 6 bases at V and 6 bases at J; junction bases unmatched: 19. This CDR3 is CSAVNSVPGTRREQYF. CDR3 nucleotides: TGCAGTGCCGTAAATTCCGTTCCAGGGACTAGACGCGAGCAGTACTTC.

The chain recombines TRBV2 with TRBJ1-2; D not resolved. The CDR3 has 15 amino acids. Germline V lookup: CDR1 SNHLY, CDR2 FYNNEI. Deletions cut 6 bases from V and 4 bases from J, with 18 bases between. The CDR3 is CASRRHSGGLYGYTF. The CDR3 DNA reads as TGTGCCAGCAGACGCCACTCAGGCGGCCTCTATGGCTACACCTTC.

V is TRBV9 and J is TRBJ1-5, with D perhaps matching TRBD1 (6 bases). CDR3 length equals 15 residues. The V gene's germline CDR1 is SGDLS and CDR2 YYNGEE. V was trimmed by 0 bases and J by 3 bases, leaving 10 bases between them. CDR3 bases: TGTGCCAGCAGCGTAGCAGGGGCTGACAATCAGCCCCAGCATTTT. This encodes CASSVAGADNQPQHF.

The genes are TRBV4-1 and TRBJ1-1; 11 bases agree with TRBD1. The CDR3 runs 15 residues. Germline lookup yields CDR1 MGHRA and CDR2 YSYEKL. Trimming cost V 3 bases and J 7 bases; bases outside gene matches: 7. In nucleotides, the CDR3 is TGCGCCAGCAGCCAGACGGACAGGGGGCTAAGTGAAGCTTTCTTT. This gives the protein CASSQTDRGLSEAFF.

The V and J genes are TRBV6-1 and TRBJ2-5, with 13 positions matching TRBD2. Trimming cost V 7 bases and J 1 base; bases outside gene matches: 6. Germline V gene sequence: CDR1 MNHNS, CDR2 SASEGT. The CDR3 runs 16 residues. This chain's CDR3 is CASNTGLAGRQETQYF. For the CDR3, the DNA is TGTGCCAGCAATACGGGACTAGCGGGGCGCCAAGAGACCCAGTACTTC.

The chain has TRBV23-1 and TRBJ2-4, with TRBD1 identical over 12 bases. TRBV23-1 is reported as an ORF; its role is uncertain. The CDR3 is made up of 20 amino acids. V was clipped by 0 bases and J by 1 base; unmatched bases: 10. The CDR3 region has the DNA TGCGCCAGCAGTCAATCCACCCGGGACAGGGGGCGATCGGCCAAAAACATTCAGTACTTC. This codes for CASSQSTRDRGRSAKNIQYF.

This clonotype was seen a few times. The DNA of the CDR3 is TGTGCCAGCAGCTTGGGACATTTACAAGAGACCCAGTACTTC. This gives the protein CASSLGHLQETQYF. The chain has TRBV7-2 and TRBJ2-5, with D perhaps TRBD1 (6 bases). Deletions cut 3 bases from V and 2 bases from J, with 10 bases between. The CDR3 contains 14 residues. Germline-derived CDR1 and CDR2 are SGHTA and FQGNSA.

This clonotype showed up just once. The chain employs TRBV5-1 and TRBJ1-4, with a tentative D call TRBD1 (5 bases). Deletions cut 7 bases from V and 8 bases from J, with 18 bases between. Germline values: CDR1 SGHRS, CDR2 YFSETQ. This CDR3 spans 14 amino acids. CDR3 sequence: CASAPDSSSEKLFF. The CDR3, as DNA: TGCGCCAGCGCTCCTGACAGTTCTTCAGAAAAACTGTTTTTT.

V gene TRBV12-3 or TRBV12-4 combines with J gene TRBJ1-2, with D unresolved. Trimming cost V 6 bases and J 4 bases, with 12 bases left between them. The CDR3 totals 13 residues. This CDR3 is CASSPGPSYGYTF. CDR3 bases: TGTGCCAGCAGCCCTGGACCGAGCTATGGCTACACCTTC.

The chain has TRBV3-1 and TRBJ2-2, with D perhaps matching TRBD1 or TRBD2 (5 bases each). V lost 7 bases and J 7 bases, leaving 16 bases between the germline ends. This CDR3 is 14 amino acids long. Germline lookup yields CDR1 LGHDT and CDR2 YNNKEL (reference sequence). The CDR3 bases are TGTGCCAGCAACTTTGGGTCGAGGGGCGGGGAGCTGTTTTTT. The encoded protein is CASNFGSRGGELFF.

This chain joins TRBV2 and TRBJ1-4; a possible D gene is TRBD1 (5 bases). V was trimmed by 0 bases and J by 8 bases, leaving 19 bases between them. Germline V gene data show CDR1 as SNHLY and CDR2 as FYNNEI. The CDR3 consists of 17 residues. CDR3 loop: CASSEALRGGAREKLFF. CDR3 bases: TGTGCCAGCAGTGAAGCGCTCCGGGGCGGAGCTCGCGAAAAACTGTTTTTT.

This chain uses TRBV3-1 with TRBJ1-2; unclear D gene. The CDR3 spans 15 residues. V lost 0 bases, J lost 4 bases, and 12 bases lay in between. Germline-derived CDR1 and CDR2 are LGHDT and YNNKEL (reference sequence). The CDR3 DNA sequence: TGTGCCAGCAGCCAAGATGGGCAGTCTTTCTATGGCTACACCTTC. Protein sequence: CASSQDGQSFYGYTF.

The chain combines TRBV20-1 with TRBJ2-7; 10 bases align to TRBD1. The trim removed 6 bases at V and 6 bases at J, leaving 8 bases unmatched. The V gene's germline CDR1 is DFQATT and CDR2 SNEGSKA (reference sequence). This CDR3 is 13 amino acids long. The CDR3 DNA sequence: TGCAGTGCCAGACAGGGGGCATATACCGAGCAGTACTTC. Protein sequence: CSARQGAYTEQYF.

The V gene is TRBV7-8, the J gene TRBJ2-2; TRBD2 matches 16 bases. Germline V gene sequence: CDR1 SGHVS, CDR2 FQNEAQ. The CDR3 loop spans 16 amino acids. Trimming cost V 3 bases and J 6 bases; bases outside gene matches: 1. CDR3 region: CASSLGLAGGPGELFF. CDR3 DNA: TGTGCCAGCAGCTTGGGACTAGCGGGAGGGCCCGGGGAGCTGTTTTTT.

The chain links TRBV20-1 to TRBJ2-3; 10 nucleotides align to TRBD2. The trim removed 3 bases at V and 3 bases at J, leaving 6 bases unmatched. The germline CDR1 and CDR2 sequences are DFQATT and SNEGSKA (reference sequence). The CDR3 totals 15 residues. The CDR3 spells CSASRLAGVTDTQYF. The CDR3 DNA sequence: TGCAGTGCTAGCAGGCTAGCGGGAGTGACAGATACGCAGTATTTT.

The rearrangement links TRBV29-1 to TRBJ1-2; TRBD1 matches 7 bases. This CDR3 comprises 14 residues. Germline CDR1 and CDR2: SQVTM and ANQGSEA. The J segment lost 2 bases and the V segment lost 3 bases, leaving 6 bases of the junction unmatched. The CDR3 region is CSVDRDRGNYGYTF. Written as DNA, the CDR3 is TGCAGCGTTGACCGGGACAGAGGAAACTATGGCTACACCTTC.

The chain uses TRBV19 and TRBJ1-1, with no clear D. V was trimmed by 3 bases and J by 3 bases, leaving 8 bases between them. The CDR3 covers 13 residues. The V gene's germline CDR1 is LNHDA and CDR2 SQIVND (reference sequence). The DNA for the CDR3 is TGTGCCAGTAGTATGGCCCGAGACACTGAAGCTTTCTTT. This encodes CASSMARDTEAFF. The variable domain in full, completed from reference TRBV19 and TRBJ1-1, reads DGGITQSPKYLFRKEGQNVTLSCEQNLNHDAMYWYRQDPGQGLRLIYYSQIVNDFQKGDIAEGYSVSREKKESFPLTVTSAQKNPTAFYLCASSMARDTEAFFGQGTRLTVV.

The chain recombines TRBV20-1 with TRBJ2-1; 8 nucleotides line up with TRBD1. The CDR3 runs 14 residues. The trim removed 4 bases at V and 3 bases at J, leaving 5 bases unmatched. CDR1 and CDR2 from the germline V gene are DFQATT and SNEGSKA (reference sequence). Written as DNA, the CDR3 is TGCAGTGCTAACAGGGGGTCGGGCTACAATGAGCAGTTCTTC. Its translation is CSANRGSGYNEQFF.

The rearrangement joins TRBV5-4 to TRBJ2-3; D is uncertain. The CDR3 has 13 residues. With 0 bases removed from V and 4 bases from J, the gap between germline ends came to 6 bases. Germline CDR1 and CDR2: SGHNT and YYREEE (reference sequence). The CDR3 here is CASSLGWADTQYF. Written as DNA, the CDR3 is TGTGCCAGCAGCTTGGGCTGGGCAGATACGCAGTATTTT.

This chain uses TRBV11-2 with TRBJ1-2; D not resolved. The germline gives CDR1 SGHAT, CDR2 FQNNGV. The CDR3 has 12 residues. The V end lost 1 base, the J end lost 2 bases, and 2 bases lay between the germline ends. CDR3 in DNA: TGTGCCAGCAGCTTAGGGAACTATGGCTACACCTTC. Translating gives CASSLGNYGYTF.